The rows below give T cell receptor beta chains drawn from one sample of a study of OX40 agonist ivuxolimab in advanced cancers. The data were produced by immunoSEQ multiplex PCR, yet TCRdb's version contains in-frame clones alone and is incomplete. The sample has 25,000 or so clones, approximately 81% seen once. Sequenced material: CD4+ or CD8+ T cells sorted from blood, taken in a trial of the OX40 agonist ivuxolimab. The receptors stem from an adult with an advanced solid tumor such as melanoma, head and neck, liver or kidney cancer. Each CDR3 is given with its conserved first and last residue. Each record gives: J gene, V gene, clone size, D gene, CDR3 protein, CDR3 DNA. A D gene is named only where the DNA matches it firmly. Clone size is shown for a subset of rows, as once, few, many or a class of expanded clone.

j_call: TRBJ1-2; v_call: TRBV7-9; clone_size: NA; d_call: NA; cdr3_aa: CASSPPTPILGGYTF; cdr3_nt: TGTGCCAGCAGCCCACCCACCCCCATCCTCGGTGGCTACACCTTC
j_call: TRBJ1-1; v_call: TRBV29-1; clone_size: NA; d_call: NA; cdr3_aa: CSVGPQVNTEAFF; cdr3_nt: TGCAGCGTTGGGCCACAGGTCAACACTGAAGCTTTCTTT
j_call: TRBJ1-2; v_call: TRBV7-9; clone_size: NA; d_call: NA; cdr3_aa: CASSPGLDGYTF; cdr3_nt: TGTGCCAGCAGCCCGGGACTTGATGGCTACACCTTC
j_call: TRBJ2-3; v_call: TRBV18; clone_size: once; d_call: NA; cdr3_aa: CASSGGSDTQYF; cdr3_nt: TGTGCCAGCTCAGGGGGGTCCGATACGCAGTATTTT
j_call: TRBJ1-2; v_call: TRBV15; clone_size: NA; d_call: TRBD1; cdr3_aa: CATSRDRANYGYTF; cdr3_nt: TGTGCCACCAGCAGGGACAGGGCTAACTATGGCTACACCTTC
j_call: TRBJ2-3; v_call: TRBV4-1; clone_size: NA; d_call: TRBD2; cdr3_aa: CASTGTSGGADTQYF; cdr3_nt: TGCGCCAGCACCGGGACTAGCGGGGGCGCAGATACGCAGTATTTT
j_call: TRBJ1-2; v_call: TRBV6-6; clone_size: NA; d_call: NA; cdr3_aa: CASSYDKQLNYGYTF; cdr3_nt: TGTGCCAGCAGTTACGATAAACAGCTTAACTATGGCTACACCTTC
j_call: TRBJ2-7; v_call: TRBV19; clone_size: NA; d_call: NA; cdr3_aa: CATHGGSIAEQYF; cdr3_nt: TGTGCCACCCATGGGGGGTCAATAGCCGAGCAGTACTTC
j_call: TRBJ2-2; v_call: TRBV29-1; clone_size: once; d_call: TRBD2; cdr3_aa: CSVASGGHTGELFF; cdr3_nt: TGCAGCGTTGCTAGCGGGGGCCACACCGGGGAGCTGTTTTTT
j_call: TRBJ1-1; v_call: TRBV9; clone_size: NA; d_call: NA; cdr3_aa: CASSAGVNTEAFF; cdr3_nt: TGTGCCAGCAGCGCAGGGGTCAACACTGAAGCTTTCTTT
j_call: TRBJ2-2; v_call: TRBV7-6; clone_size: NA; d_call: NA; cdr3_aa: CASNNDILTDTNTGELFF; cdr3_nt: TGTGCCAGCAACAACGACATCCTGACAGACACGAACACCGGGGAGCTGTTTTTT
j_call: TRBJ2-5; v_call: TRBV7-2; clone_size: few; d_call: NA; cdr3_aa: CASSLSGGAYQETQYF; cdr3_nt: TGTGCCAGCAGCTTATCAGGAGGGGCGTACCAAGAGACCCAGTACTTC
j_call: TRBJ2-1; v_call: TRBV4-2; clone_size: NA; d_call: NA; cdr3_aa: CASSQDRETVSYNEQFF; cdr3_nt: TGTGCCAGCAGCCAAGATAGGGAGACAGTCTCCTACAATGAGCAGTTCTTC
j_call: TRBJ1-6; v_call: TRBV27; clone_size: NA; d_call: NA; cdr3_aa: CASSLGGSAPLHF; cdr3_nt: TGTGCCAGCAGTTTAGGGGGCAGTGCACCCCTCCACTTT
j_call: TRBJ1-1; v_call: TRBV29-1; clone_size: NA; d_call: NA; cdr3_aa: CSVVTGGGMNTEAFF; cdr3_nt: TGCAGCGTTGTGACTGGGGGTGGTATGAACACTGAAGCTTTCTTT